This record covers a single T cell receptor (beta chain). What it recognizes is unknown. Germline loops: CDR1 SGHDT, CDR2 YYEEEE. V was cut by 2 bases and J by 13 bases, with 16 bases left in between. The CDR3 runs 13 residues. The sample is drawn from a study of cytomegalovirus exposure and HLA in healthy donors. Study results and caveats: The authors excluded some V segments, including TRBV6-2 and TRBV6-3, as indistinguishable. Specificity of a few CMV-associated chains for CMV antigens was verified in vitro. One variant, a missense change in DCLRE1C, was linked in a later analysis to TCR beta V- and J-gene trimming.

Every donor was a healthy person donating bone marrow. Primers: 60 Vbeta forward and 13 Jbeta reverse. Data came from immunoSEQ multiplex PCR; TCRdb stores just in-frame clones and leaves some out. There are about 150,000 clones in the sample; around a tenth occur only once, and 1.5% to 2% lies in the top ten. The material sequenced was PBMCs. The chain uses TRBV5-6 and TRBJ2-1; D perhaps matches TRBD2 (5 bases). The TCR sequence derives from a male donor in good health and CMV-seronegative. The CDR3 reads CASSFGTVRGQFF. DNA of the CDR3: TGTGCCAGCAGCTTTGGCACCGTCCGGGGACAGTTCTTC. The full variable domain, in which reference TRBV5-6 and TRBJ2-1 provide the parts outside the CDR3, is DAGVTQSPTHLIKTRGQQVTLRCSPKSGHDTVSWYQQALGQGPQFIFQYYEEEERQRGNFPDRFSGHQFPNYSSELNVNALLLGDSALYLCASSFGTVRGQFFGPGTRLTVL.